A selection of T cell receptor beta chains follows, all from one sample in a study of identical twins. One entry per CDR3 protein, called by TCRdb with MiXCR from the 5' RACE reads. The data contain 450,000 or so distinct CDR3 sequences, approximately 17% of them singletons. Sequenced sample: naive T cells sorted from blood. The receptors originated from a man between 50 and 59 years old in good health. Both conserved end residues are part of each CDR3. The D gene is left open where the match is weak. Clone size is shown for a subset of rows, as once, few, many or a class of expanded clone.

cdr3_length: 17
clone_size: NA
v_call: TRBV27
j_call: TRBJ2-7
d_call: NA
cdr3_nt: TGTGCCAGCAGTTTATTAATAGGGGACGGGACCTTCTACGAGCAGTACTTC
cdr3_aa: CASSLLIGDGTFYEQYF

cdr3_length: 15
clone_size: few
v_call: TRBV4-3
j_call: TRBJ2-7
d_call: NA
cdr3_nt: TGCGCCAGCAGCCTGGGCGGAGCGGCCTACTACGAGCAGTACTTC
cdr3_aa: CASSLGGAAYYEQYF

cdr3_length: 12
clone_size: many
v_call: TRBV5-5
j_call: TRBJ1-1
d_call: NA
cdr3_nt: TGTGCCAGCAGCTTGGTAGGATGGGAATCTTTCTTT
cdr3_aa: CASSLVGWESFF

cdr3_length: 15
clone_size: NA
v_call: TRBV24-1
j_call: TRBJ2-3
d_call: NA
cdr3_nt: TGTGCCACCAGTGAATCGGGAGTACCCCCAGATACGCAGTATTTT
cdr3_aa: CATSESGVPPDTQYF

cdr3_length: 15
clone_size: NA
v_call: TRBV10-3
j_call: TRBJ2-2
d_call: TRBD1
cdr3_nt: TGTGCCATGGGGACAGGTCCCACTAACACCGGGGAGCTGTTTTTT
cdr3_aa: CAMGTGPTNTGELFF

cdr3_length: 13
clone_size: NA
v_call: TRBV20-1
j_call: TRBJ1-5
d_call: TRBD1
cdr3_nt: TGCAGTGCTACAGGGGGAACCTTTCGGCCCCAGCATTTT
cdr3_aa: CSATGGTFRPQHF

cdr3_length: 14
clone_size: once
v_call: TRBV11-2
j_call: TRBJ2-7
d_call: TRBD2
cdr3_nt: TGTGCCAGCAGTTGGGACTATGCGGCGAGAGAGCAGTACTTC
cdr3_aa: CASSWDYAAREQYF

cdr3_length: 15
clone_size: many
v_call: TRBV5-1
j_call: TRBJ2-1
d_call: TRBD2
cdr3_nt: TGCGCCAGCAGCTTCCACGGGGGGGAGTACAATGAGCAGTTCTTC
cdr3_aa: CASSFHGGEYNEQFF

cdr3_length: 16
clone_size: few
v_call: TRBV14
j_call: TRBJ2-1
d_call: TRBD2
cdr3_nt: TGTGCCAGCAGCACAATAGCGGGCTTCTTTTACAATGAGCAGTTCTTC
cdr3_aa: CASSTIAGFFYNEQFF

cdr3_length: 15
clone_size: few
v_call: TRBV6-5
j_call: TRBJ2-2
d_call: NA
cdr3_nt: TGTGCCAGCAGTCGCGACAGGCTAAACACCGGGGAGCTGTTTTTT
cdr3_aa: CASSRDRLNTGELFF

cdr3_length: 14
clone_size: many
v_call: TRBV5-1
j_call: TRBJ2-7
d_call: TRBD1
cdr3_nt: TGCGCCAGCAGCTTGGGGGACAGGGGCTACGAGCAGTACTTC
cdr3_aa: CASSLGDRGYEQYF

cdr3_length: 15
clone_size: NA
v_call: TRBV28
j_call: TRBJ2-7
d_call: NA
cdr3_nt: TGTGCCAGCAGTTTGGTGGGAGCTAAGGGGTACGAGCAGTACTTC
cdr3_aa: CASSLVGAKGYEQYF

cdr3_length: 15
clone_size: many
v_call: TRBV20-1
j_call: TRBJ2-7
d_call: TRBD2
cdr3_nt: TGCAGTGCCCCGGAGCGGGGACTAGCATCCTACGAGCAGTACTTC
cdr3_aa: CSAPERGLASYEQYF

cdr3_length: 15
clone_size: NA
v_call: TRBV4-1
j_call: TRBJ2-7
d_call: NA
cdr3_nt: TGCGCCAGCAGCCAAGGTCAGGAACTTTCCTACGAGCAGTACTTC
cdr3_aa: CASSQGQELSYEQYF

cdr3_length: 15
clone_size: few
v_call: TRBV28
j_call: TRBJ2-1
d_call: TRBD2
cdr3_nt: TGTGCCAGCAGTTGGACTAGCGGGAGGGACAATGAGCAGTTCTTC
cdr3_aa: CASSWTSGRDNEQFF

cdr3_length: 15
clone_size: many
v_call: TRBV5-1
j_call: TRBJ2-7
d_call: TRBD2
cdr3_nt: TGCGCCAGCAGCTTGACTAGCGGGGCAAACTACGAGCAGTACTTC
cdr3_aa: CASSLTSGANYEQYF

cdr3_length: 14
clone_size: NA
v_call: TRBV27
j_call: TRBJ2-7
d_call: NA
cdr3_nt: TGTGCCAGCAGTTCGACTGTCGGGACCTACGAGCAGTACTTC
cdr3_aa: CASSSTVGTYEQYF

cdr3_length: 16
clone_size: NA
v_call: TRBV29-1
j_call: TRBJ2-1
d_call: TRBD2
cdr3_nt: TGCAGCGGACTAGGACTAGCGGGAAAGATGCGCAATGAGCAGTTCTTC
cdr3_aa: CSGLGLAGKMRNEQFF

cdr3_length: 15
clone_size: once
v_call: TRBV4-1
j_call: TRBJ1-4
d_call: NA
cdr3_nt: TGCGCCAGCAGCCACGCCGGGACCCAAAATGAAAAACTGTTTTTT
cdr3_aa: CASSHAGTQNEKLFF

cdr3_length: 14
clone_size: NA
v_call: TRBV28
j_call: TRBJ2-3
d_call: NA
cdr3_nt: TGTGCCAGCAGGGAACAACAGGGCACAGATACGCAGTATTTT
cdr3_aa: CASREQQGTDTQYF

cdr3_length: 15
clone_size: many
v_call: TRBV29-1
j_call: TRBJ2-1
d_call: NA
cdr3_nt: TGCAGCGTTGAAGTTAGGTGGAATGACTACAATGAGCAGTTCTTC
cdr3_aa: CSVEVRWNDYNEQFF

cdr3_length: 14
clone_size: few
v_call: TRBV5-1
j_call: TRBJ2-3
d_call: NA
cdr3_nt: TGCGCCAGCAGCGCCCCACAGGGCACAGATACGCAGTATTTT
cdr3_aa: CASSAPQGTDTQYF

cdr3_length: 13
clone_size: NA
v_call: TRBV27
j_call: TRBJ2-7
d_call: TRBD2
cdr3_nt: TGTGCCAGCAGCCCGACTAGCGCCTACGAGCAGTACTTC
cdr3_aa: CASSPTSAYEQYF

cdr3_length: 17
clone_size: NA
v_call: TRBV29-1
j_call: TRBJ1-4
d_call: TRBD1
cdr3_nt: TGCAGCGCAATTGGACAGGCCCTAGGAGCAACTAATGAAAAACTGTTTTTT
cdr3_aa: CSAIGQALGATNEKLFF

cdr3_length: 13
clone_size: many
v_call: TRBV4-1
j_call: TRBJ2-2
d_call: NA
cdr3_nt: TGCGCCAGCAGCCAAACCAGGACCGGGGAGCTGTTTTTT
cdr3_aa: CASSQTRTGELFF

cdr3_length: 16
clone_size: many
v_call: TRBV6-1
j_call: TRBJ1-6
d_call: NA
cdr3_nt: TGTGCCAGCAGTGAATGGCAGGGCCCTCCGGATTCACCCCTCCACTTT
cdr3_aa: CASSEWQGPPDSPLHF

cdr3_length: 13
clone_size: few
v_call: TRBV20-1
j_call: TRBJ2-2
d_call: NA
cdr3_nt: TGCAGTGCCAACGGGGAGAACACCGGGGAGCTGTTTTTT
cdr3_aa: CSANGENTGELFF

cdr3_length: 15
clone_size: NA
v_call: TRBV7-2
j_call: TRBJ1-6
d_call: NA
cdr3_nt: TGTGCCAGCAGCGGGGGGGTCAGGTTCGATTCACCCCTCCACTTT
cdr3_aa: CASSGGVRFDSPLHF

cdr3_length: 14
clone_size: NA
v_call: TRBV29-1
j_call: TRBJ1-1
d_call: NA
cdr3_nt: TGCAGCGTTGATAACCCCAGGGGGAACACTGAAGCTTTCTTT
cdr3_aa: CSVDNPRGNTEAFF

cdr3_length: 14
clone_size: NA
v_call: TRBV29-1
j_call: TRBJ1-1
d_call: TRBD1
cdr3_nt: TGCAGCGTTGAAGGTAGAGGGGGCAGGACTGAAGCTTTCTTT
cdr3_aa: CSVEGRGGRTEAFF

cdr3_length: 14
clone_size: NA
v_call: TRBV23-1
j_call: TRBJ1-5
d_call: NA
cdr3_nt: TGCGCCAGACGGAGGGCGGGGGCCGGTCAGCCCCAGCATTTT
cdr3_aa: CARRRAGAGQPQHF

cdr3_length: 13
clone_size: many
v_call: TRBV29-1
j_call: TRBJ1-2
d_call: TRBD1
cdr3_nt: TGCAGCGTTGGACAGGGGGATAGCTATGGCTACACCTTC
cdr3_aa: CSVGQGDSYGYTF

cdr3_length: 14
clone_size: few
v_call: TRBV7-9
j_call: TRBJ2-2
d_call: NA
cdr3_nt: TGTGCCAGCAGCGGGACAAAGGCCACCGGGGAGCTGTTTTTT
cdr3_aa: CASSGTKATGELFF

cdr3_length: 14
clone_size: many
v_call: TRBV6-5
j_call: TRBJ2-5
d_call: NA
cdr3_nt: TGTGCCAGCAGTGTACTCCCGGTCGGGAAGACCCAGTACTTC
cdr3_aa: CASSVLPVGKTQYF

cdr3_length: 15
clone_size: NA
v_call: TRBV12-3/TRBV12-4
j_call: TRBJ2-5
d_call: TRBD1
cdr3_nt: TGTGCCAGCAGTTTTAGACAGGGCCCTCAAGAGACCCAGTACTTC
cdr3_aa: CASSFRQGPQETQYF

cdr3_length: 14
clone_size: NA
v_call: TRBV12-3/TRBV12-4
j_call: TRBJ1-4
d_call: NA
cdr3_nt: TGTGCCAGCAGTTTTGGAGCGGGACAATGGAAACTGTTTTTT
cdr3_aa: CASSFGAGQWKLFF

cdr3_length: 16
clone_size: NA
v_call: TRBV20-1
j_call: TRBJ2-5
d_call: NA
cdr3_nt: TGCAGTGCCACCCCCGAGACGGGACACTCCAGCGGGACCCAGTACTTC
cdr3_aa: CSATPETGHSSGTQYF

cdr3_length: 13
clone_size: NA
v_call: TRBV9
j_call: TRBJ2-4
d_call: NA
cdr3_nt: TGTGCCAGCAGCGGGGGGGTGAGCAACATTCAGTACTTC
cdr3_aa: CASSGGVSNIQYF

cdr3_length: 15
clone_size: few
v_call: TRBV5-6
j_call: TRBJ2-3
d_call: NA
cdr3_nt: TGTGCCAGCAGCTTGGTAGGAGTCTTCACAGATACGCAGTATTTT
cdr3_aa: CASSLVGVFTDTQYF

cdr3_length: 12
clone_size: NA
v_call: TRBV5-1
j_call: TRBJ1-2
d_call: NA
cdr3_nt: TGCGCCAGCTCTGAACCGCTCTATGGCTACACCTTC
cdr3_aa: CASSEPLYGYTF

cdr3_length: 13
clone_size: few
v_call: TRBV20-1
j_call: TRBJ1-1
d_call: NA
cdr3_nt: TGCAGTGCTAGACGTCCGGGACGAACTGAAGCTTTCTTT
cdr3_aa: CSARRPGRTEAFF

cdr3_length: 15
clone_size: many
v_call: TRBV12-3/TRBV12-4
j_call: TRBJ2-2
d_call: NA
cdr3_nt: TGTGCCAGCAGTTTAATGACTACCGGTCCCGGGGAGCTGTTTTTT
cdr3_aa: CASSLMTTGPGELFF

cdr3_length: 14
clone_size: few
v_call: TRBV11-2
j_call: TRBJ1-1
d_call: NA
cdr3_nt: TGTGCCAGCAGCTTCGGGGTCGGGAACACTGAAGCTTTCTTT
cdr3_aa: CASSFGVGNTEAFF

cdr3_length: 15
clone_size: many
v_call: TRBV7-9
j_call: TRBJ1-4
d_call: NA
cdr3_nt: TGTGCCAGCAGCTTAGGGCCCCTCGGCCATGAAAAACTGTTTTTT
cdr3_aa: CASSLGPLGHEKLFF

cdr3_length: 14
clone_size: few
v_call: TRBV10-3
j_call: TRBJ1-1
d_call: NA
cdr3_nt: TGTGCCATCAGTGAGGGACACCAGAACACTGAAGCTTTCTTT
cdr3_aa: CAISEGHQNTEAFF

cdr3_length: 12
clone_size: NA
v_call: TRBV29-1
j_call: TRBJ2-7
d_call: NA
cdr3_nt: TGCAGCGTTCTGCAGGGGTCATACGAGCAGTACTTC
cdr3_aa: CSVLQGSYEQYF

cdr3_length: 13
clone_size: few
v_call: TRBV7-2
j_call: TRBJ1-5
d_call: NA
cdr3_nt: TGTGCCAGCAGCTTAAGCAGAGAGAAGCCCCAGCATTTT
cdr3_aa: CASSLSREKPQHF